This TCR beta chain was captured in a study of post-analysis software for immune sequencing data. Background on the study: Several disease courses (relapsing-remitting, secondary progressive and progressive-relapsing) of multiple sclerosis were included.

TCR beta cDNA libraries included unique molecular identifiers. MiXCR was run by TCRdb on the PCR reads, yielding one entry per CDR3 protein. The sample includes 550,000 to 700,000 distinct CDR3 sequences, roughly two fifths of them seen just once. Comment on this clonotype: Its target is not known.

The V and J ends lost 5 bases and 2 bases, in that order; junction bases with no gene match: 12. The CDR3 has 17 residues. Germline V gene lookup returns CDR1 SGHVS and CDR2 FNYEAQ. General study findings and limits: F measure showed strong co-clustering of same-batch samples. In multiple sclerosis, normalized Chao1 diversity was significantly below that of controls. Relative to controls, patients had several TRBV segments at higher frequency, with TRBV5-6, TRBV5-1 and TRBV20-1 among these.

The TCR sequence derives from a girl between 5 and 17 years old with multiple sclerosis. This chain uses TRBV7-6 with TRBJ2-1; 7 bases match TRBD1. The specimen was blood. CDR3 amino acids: CASSTHRRQGTYNEQFF. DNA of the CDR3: TGTGCCAGCAGCACGCATAGGAGACAGGGAACCTACAATGAGCAGTTCTTC.